This T cell receptor beta chain was captured in a study of blood T cell repertoires in COVID-19. Study information: Researchers got acute and convalescent COVID-19 samples from the United States, Italy and Spain.

In the original analysis: Researchers report that nucleated cell counts were estimated from reference gene primer amplification. This table comes from immunoSEQ multiplex PCR, and its TCRdb copy is limited to in-frame clones, with some not included. The V and J calls and clone size were taken over from that table, and D and trimming were inferred from the DNA. The sample holds tens of thousands of clones, under 85% seen once. The sample taken for sequencing was peripheral blood. The clonotype originates from a woman of 80 years or more with acute or convalescent COVID-19.

As DNA, the CDR3 is TGCGCCAGCAGCTTTGGGACTAGCGGTTACGAGCAGTACTTC. Residues: CASSFGTSGYEQYF. The genes are TRBV5-1 and TRBJ2-7; TRBD2 aligns across 11 bases. Germline V gene sequence: CDR1 SGHRS, CDR2 YFSETQ. This CDR3 contains 14 residues. The J segment lost 4 bases and the V segment lost 2 bases, leaving 2 bases of the junction unmatched.